This TCR beta chain derives from a study of T cell repertoires in cytomegalovirus infection (dated 2019 in TCRdb). With regard to the full study: The HLA type of each donor mattered for the analysis, because public TCR beta signatures pointed to carriage of CMV infection along with the matching HLA type.

Study-wide conclusions, independent of this receptor: The ex vivo response was dominated by HLA-C-restricted CMV-specific TCR beta clonotypes, which also provided the single most frequent clonotype in two of eight donors. Cumulative frequency of public TCR beta family members discriminated carriers of CMV infection plus the relevant HLA type in this cohort and an independent approximately 400-donor cohort.

To note about this clonotype: What this receptor recognizes is not known. Base qualities are missing; no much larger clone stands one base away.

Reads for this sample came from an Illumina HiSeq 1500. The raw public reads went through TCRdb reprocessing: fastp at Q25, MiXCR clone calling, in-frame beta chains kept. Each record represents a unique CDR3 protein, reported with the most common genes and DNA among its rows. The sample table lists approximately 550,000 distinct CDR3 sequences, 15% to 20% of them with a count of one. The ten largest clones represent under 30% of the sample. The junction shows trimming of 2 bases on V and 2 bases on J, plus 12 bases between the germline ends. The cysteine opens and the phenylalanine closes a CDR3 of 15 amino acids. The sequence is cut down to CDR3 DNA, 45 bases in frame from base 1. In the germline V gene (reference sequence), CDR1 corresponds to SEHNR and CDR2 to FQNEAQ.

The chain uses TRBV7-9 and TRBJ1-1; no D gene is confidently identified. The TCR originated in a human donor in good health (CMV status not recorded). Some clones in this sample may be carry-over from other donors' samples. Sequencing used CD8+ T cells from PBMCs. For the CDR3, the sequence is CASSLTVSVNTEAFF. The DNA sequence is TGTGCCAGCAGCTTAACGGTGTCTGTAAACACTGAAGCTTTCTTT.